Following are 12 T cell receptor beta chains from one sample sequenced in a study of T-cell reconstitution after alpha-beta-depleted transplantation in children. The library targeted TCRbeta and was prepared with unique molecular identifiers. A single record per CDR3 protein comes from TCRdb applying MiXCR to the PCR reads. The sample has some 550,000 distinct CDR3 sequences, 20% to 25% seen once; the top ten hold 13% to 15%. The sequencing here drew on PBMCs, mostly from graft donor cells, taken 360 days after TCRalphabeta/CD19-depleted stem cell transplant. These receptors were collected from a boy under two years old who had a stem cell transplant for acute myeloid leukemia, so the T cells may come from the graft donor.

This clonotype was counted at least ten times. The gene calls are TRBV20-1 and TRBJ1-1, with a possible D match to TRBD1 (5 bases). This CDR3 has 11 amino acids. V shed 7 bases and J shed 0 bases, with 6 bases lying between them. The germline V gene has CDR1 DFQATT and CDR2 SNEGSKA (reference sequence). CDR3 protein: CSVTVNTEAFF. The DNA of the CDR3 is TGCAGTGTGACAGTGAACACTGAAGCTTTCTTT.

This chain joins TRBV21-1 and TRBJ2-7. TRBV21-1 is a recognized pseudogene. The CDR3 contains 13 residues. CDR3 in DNA: TGTGCCAGCAGCCGTACTAGTTCCTACGAGCAGTACGTC. Translation gives CASSRTSSYEQYV.

Many counts were recorded for this clonotype. The chain joins TRBV11-2 to TRBJ1-4, with no clear D. This CDR3 contains 13 residues. Trimming removed 1 base at V and 7 bases at J, with 7 bases between. The V gene's germline CDR1 is SGHAT and CDR2 FQNNGV. This CDR3 is CASSLVRGEKLFF. The CDR3 DNA reads TGTGCCAGCAGCTTAGTACGGGGTGAAAAACTGTTTTTT.

V gene TRBV5-1 combines with J gene TRBJ2-1; D tentatively reads TRBD1 or TRBD2 (5 bases each). The CDR3 extends over 15 amino acids. The germline gives CDR1 SGHRS, CDR2 YFSETQ. The V and J ends lost 2 bases and 5 bases respectively, with 14 bases between them. CDR3: CASSFEGYEHNEQFF. In DNA form, the CDR3 reads TGCGCCAGCAGCTTCGAGGGGTACGAACACAATGAGCAGTTCTTC.

This clonotype was counted between two and nine times. The chain joins TRBV7-2 to TRBJ2-7; 9 bases fit TRBD1. Looked up from germline, CDR1 is SGHTA and CDR2 is FQGNSA. V was pared by 3 bases and J by 4 bases, with 7 bases of the junction left unmatched. The length of the CDR3 is 15 residues. The CDR3 here is CASSFPQGALYEQYF. In DNA form, the CDR3 reads TGTGCCAGCAGCTTCCCACAGGGGGCGTTGTACGAGCAGTACTTC.

CDR3 sequence reads: CASSLAVGNEAFF. CDR3 coding DNA: TGTGCCAGCAGCTTGGCGGTGGGGAACGAAGCTTTCTTT. The gene calls are TRBV11-3 and TRBJ1-1; no clear D. This CDR3 comprises 13 residues. CDR1 is SGHNT, CDR2 YENEEA, per germline. Between the trimmed V and J ends, which lost 3 bases and 8 bases, there was a span of 13 bases.

The rearrangement links TRBV9 to TRBJ2-3, with unresolved D. This CDR3 is 14 amino acids long. Trimming cost V 4 bases and J 4 bases, with 13 bases left between them. Germline CDR1 SGDLS, CDR2 YYNGEE. The CDR3 is CASSPGLSADTQYF. The CDR3, as DNA: TGTGCCAGCAGCCCAGGCTTATCGGCAGATACGCAGTATTTT.

J is TRBJ1-5 and V is TRBV20-1; maybe TRBD1 (5 bases). Germline CDR1 is DFQATT and CDR2 is SNEGSKA (reference sequence). CDR3 length: 12 residues. V was pared by 4 bases and J by 6 bases, with 10 bases between. The CDR3 bases are TGCAGTGCTACGGTAGGGGTTCAGCCCCAGCATTTT. This sequence encodes CSATVGVQPQHF.

The genes are TRBV19 and TRBJ2-1; TRBD1 matches 8 bases. The J segment lost 4 bases and the V segment lost 11 bases, leaving 13 bases of the junction unmatched. Germline V gene lookup returns CDR1 LNHDA and CDR2 SQIVND (reference sequence). The CDR3 length is 15 residues. CDR3 nucleotide sequence: TGTGCCTCGAACCCCCGGACAGGGCTGTACAATGAGCAGTTCTTC. It specifies CASNPRTGLYNEQFF.

This clonotype was observed a handful of times. The chain has TRBV6-5 and TRBJ1-1; perhaps TRBD1 as D (6 bases). The length of the CDR3 is 14 residues. Germline-derived CDR1 and CDR2 are MNHEY and SVGAGI. V lost 5 bases and J 4 bases, leaving 14 bases between the germline ends. This CDR3 reads CASSRLEGGTEAFF. The DNA for the CDR3 is TGTGCCAGCAGTCGACTCGAGGGGGGCACTGAAGCTTTCTTT.

The rearrangement links TRBV10-3 to TRBJ2-4; 7 positions agree with TRBD1. The CDR3 spans 16 residues. After removal of 0 bases from V and 5 bases from J, the junction contained 7 bases not matched to a gene. The V gene's germline CDR1 is ENHRY and CDR2 SYGVKD. CDR3 loop: CAISESTGLGQNIQYF. The CDR3 bases are TGTGCCATCAGTGAGTCGACAGGGCTAGGTCAAAACATTCAGTACTTC.

This clonotype was observed a few times. The chain couples TRBV15 to TRBJ2-1; 12 bases are a match to TRBD2. CDR1 and CDR2 (germline): LNHNV, YYDKDF (reference sequence). The length of the CDR3 is 17 residues. J lost 2 bases, V lost 0 bases, and 2 bases had no gene match. CDR3 sequence reads: CATSRERTSGTYNEQFF. CDR3 nucleotide sequence: TGTGCCACCAGCAGAGAACGGACTAGCGGGACCTACAATGAGCAGTTCTTC.